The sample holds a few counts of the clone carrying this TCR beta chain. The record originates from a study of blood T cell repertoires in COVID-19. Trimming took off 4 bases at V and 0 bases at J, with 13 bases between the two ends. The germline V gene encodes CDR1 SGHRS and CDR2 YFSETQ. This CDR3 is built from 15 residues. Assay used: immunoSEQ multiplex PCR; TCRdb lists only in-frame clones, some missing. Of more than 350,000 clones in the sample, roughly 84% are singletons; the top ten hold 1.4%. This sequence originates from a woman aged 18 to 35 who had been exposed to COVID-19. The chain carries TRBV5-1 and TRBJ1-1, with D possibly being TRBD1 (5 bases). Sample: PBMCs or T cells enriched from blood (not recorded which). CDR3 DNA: TGCGCCAGCAGCATCGGCGACAGTATGAACACTGAAGCTTTCTTT. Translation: CASSIGDSMNTEAFF.